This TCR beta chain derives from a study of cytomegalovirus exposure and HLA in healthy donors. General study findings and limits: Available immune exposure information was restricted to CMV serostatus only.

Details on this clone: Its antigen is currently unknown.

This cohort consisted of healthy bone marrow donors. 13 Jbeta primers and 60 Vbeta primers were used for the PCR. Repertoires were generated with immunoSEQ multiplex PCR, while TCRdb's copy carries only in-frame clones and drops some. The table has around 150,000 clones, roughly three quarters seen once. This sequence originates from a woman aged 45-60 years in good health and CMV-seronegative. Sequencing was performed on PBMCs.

CDR3 sequence (DNA): TGCGCCAGCAGCGGAACAGGTGGGCGGAATGAGCAGTTCTTC. Translating gives CASSGTGGRNEQFF. The chain has TRBV5-1 and TRBJ2-1, with a tentative D call TRBD1 (5 bases). This CDR3 comprises 14 residues. V was trimmed by 4 bases and J by 7 bases, leaving 15 bases between them. Germline assignment: CDR1 SGHRS and CDR2 YFSETQ.